Listed here are 13 T cell receptor beta chains from one sample, sequenced in a study of early T cells in non-severe SARS-CoV-2 infection. MiXCR, applied by TCRdb to the 5' RACE reads, yields one record per CDR3 protein. The sample has 70,000 to 75,000 distinct CDR3 sequences, 12% seen once; the top ten hold roughly 3.9%. Sequencing used whole blood. The receptors stem from an adult who was a healthcare worker with PCR-confirmed SARS-CoV-2 infection or an uninfected control (not recorded which).

This clonotype has more than one count but fewer than ten. The J gene is TRBJ1-1, the V gene TRBV27; no clear D. Deletions cut 8 bases from V and 11 bases from J, with 15 bases between. The length of the CDR3 is 11 residues. The germline V gene encodes CDR1 MNHEY and CDR2 SMNVEV (reference sequence). Here the CDR3 DNA reads TGTGCCAGCCACGGTGAGCCCTTCGCTTTCTTT. It encodes CASHGEPFAFF.

This clonotype was seen many times. V gene TRBV5-1 combines with J gene TRBJ1-1; 7 bases line up with TRBD1. The length of the CDR3 is 14 residues. J gave up 4 bases and V 3 bases, and 6 bases lay outside the gene matches. Germline CDR1 and CDR2: SGHRS and YFSETQ. The DNA for the CDR3 is TGCGCCAGCAGCTCGACAGGGTCCGGCACTGAAGCTTTCTTT. As protein: CASSSTGSGTEAFF. The variable domain in full, with the rest retrieved from reference TRBV5-1 and TRBJ1-1, is KAGVTQTPRYLIKTRGQQVTLSCSPISGHRSVSWYQQTPGQGLQFLFEYFSETQRNKGNFPGRFSGRQFSNSRSEMNVSTLELGDSALYLCASSSTGSGTEAFFGQGTRLTVV.

This clonotype came up a few times. This chain connects TRBV28 to TRBJ2-7; D may be TRBD1 (6 bases). This CDR3 is 14 amino acids long. V lost 5 bases and J lost 4, with 15 bases in between. CDR1 and CDR2 from the germline V gene are MDHEN and SYDVKM. CDR3 protein: CASSAGTHGYEQYF. The CDR3, as DNA: TGTGCCAGCAGTGCCGGGACACACGGTTACGAGCAGTACTTC.

Worth noting for this clonotype: A read error may produce the germline difference seen at one junction end. The CDR3 DNA sequence: TGTGCCAGCTCTTCCTCCCACGAGCAGTACTTC. Translation: CASSSSHEQYF. The gene calls are TRBV18 and TRBJ2-7; D gene uncertain. This CDR3 is 11 amino acids long. CDR1 is KGHSH and CDR2 is LQKENI in the germline V gene.

This clonotype was counted many times. V usage is TRBV7-9 and J usage is TRBJ2-7; D is tentatively TRBD1 or TRBD2 (6 bases each). The CDR3 extends over 16 amino acids. Germline loops: CDR1 SEHNR, CDR2 FQNEAQ (reference sequence). V was clipped by 5 bases and J by 6 bases, with 23 bases between them. The CDR3 loop reads CASSRPGARSVGEQYF. CDR3 nucleotides: TGTGCCAGCAGCCGCCCGGGGGCGAGATCAGTCGGCGAGCAGTACTTC.

In this sample, this clonotype turned up many times. The V call is TRBV28, the J call TRBJ1-5; a possible D gene is TRBD1 (5 bases). V was trimmed by 2 bases and J by 6 bases, leaving 11 bases between them. Germline CDR1 MDHEN, CDR2 SYDVKM. This CDR3 contains 14 residues. The DNA for the CDR3 is TGTGCCAGCAGTTTAGGGGGGGGGAGTCAGCCCCAGCATTTT. This sequence encodes CASSLGGGSQPQHF. Full variable domain (remainder filled in from reference TRBV28 and TRBJ1-5): DVKVTQSSRYLVKRTGEKVFLECVQDMDHENMFWYRQDPGLGLRLIYFSYDVKMKEKGDIPEGYSVSREKKERFSLILESASTNQTSMYLCASSLGGGSQPQHFGDGTRLSIL.

The table lists this clonotype with a few counts. V gene TRBV5-1 combines with J gene TRBJ2-7; D may correspond to TRBD1 or TRBD2 (5 bases each). Germline CDR1 SGHRS, CDR2 YFSETQ. Trimming removed 2 bases from V and 2 bases from J, with 14 bases in between. The CDR3 sequence is 15 residues long. CDR3 sequence (DNA): TGCGCCAGCAGCTTCGGGGCGGGCCCTACCTACGAGCAGTACTTC. This encodes CASSFGAGPTYEQYF. Using reference TRBV5-1 and TRBJ2-7 for the parts outside the CDR3, the full variable domain is KAGVTQTPRYLIKTRGQQVTLSCSPISGHRSVSWYQQTPGQGLQFLFEYFSETQRNKGNFPGRFSGRQFSNSRSEMNVSTLELGDSALYLCASSFGAGPTYEQYFGPGTRLTVT.

The chain is built from TRBV29-1 and TRBJ1-1; no reliable D call. CDR3 length: 13 residues. V was pared by 4 bases and J by 4 bases, with 13 bases between. From germline, CDR1 is SQVTM and CDR2 ANQGSEA. In DNA form, the CDR3 reads TGCAGCGTTGGCGCTGAGGGTCCCACTGAAGCTTTCTTT. It codes for CSVGAEGPTEAFF. Using reference TRBV29-1 and TRBJ1-1 for the parts outside the CDR3, the full variable domain is SAVISQKPSRDICQRGTSLTIQCQVDSQVTMMFWYRQQPGQSLTLIATANQGSEATYESGFVIDKFPISRPNLTFSTLTVSNMSPEDSSIYLCSVGAEGPTEAFFGQGTRLTVV.

There are a few counts of this clonotype. The chain uses TRBV6-1 and TRBJ2-2, with unresolved D. The CDR3 is 14 residues long. Trimming took 3 bases from V and 3 from J, leaving 8 bases between them. CDR1 and CDR2 from the germline V gene are MNHNS and SASEGT. The CDR3 here is CASSEENYTGELFF. The CDR3 coding sequence is TGTGCCAGCAGTGAGGAGAATTACACCGGGGAGCTGTTTTTT.

This clonotype was counted at least ten times. The chain combines TRBV20-1 with TRBJ1-5, with D possibly matching TRBD1 (5 bases). V was shortened by 5 bases and J by 1 base, with 18 bases between the two germline ends. The CDR3 length is 16 residues. Germline loops: CDR1 DFQATT, CDR2 SNEGSKA (reference sequence). The CDR3 bases are TGCAGTGCTCGAAGTTCTGGGGGTTGGAGCAATCAGCCCCAGCATTTT. Translated, it gives CSARSSGGWSNQPQHF.

This clonotype has more than one count but fewer than ten. The chain joins TRBV29-1 to TRBJ2-7, with D possibly being TRBD1 or TRBD2 (6 bases each). Germline V gives CDR1 SQVTM, CDR2 ANQGSEA. Deletions cut 6 bases from V and 2 bases from J, with 8 bases between. The CDR3 sequence is 11 residues long. This chain's CDR3 is CSVRGAYEQYF. Here the CDR3 DNA reads TGCAGCGTGAGGGGGGCCTACGAGCAGTACTTC.

This clonotype occurred many times. The V gene is TRBV6-6, the J gene TRBJ2-3; 8 bases line up with TRBD2. The CDR3 consists of 15 residues. V shed 2 bases, J shed 3 bases, and the junction held 4 bases outside the gene matches. Germline V lookup: CDR1 MNHNY, CDR2 SVGAGI (reference sequence). The CDR3 protein is CASSYTAGATDTQYF. The CDR3 nucleotides read TGTGCCAGCAGTTACACAGCGGGAGCAACAGATACGCAGTATTTT.

A word on this clonotype: A much larger clone differs from this one at a single base, so this may be a read error. The chain has TRBV11-2 and TRBJ2-7; 11 bases match TRBD2. This CDR3 region has 15 residues. Looked up from germline, CDR1 is SGHAT and CDR2 is FQNNGV. CDR3 region: CTSSELAGVSYEQYF. In DNA form, the CDR3 reads TGTACCAGCAGCGAACTAGCGGGGGTCTCCTACGAGCAGTACTTC.